This T cell receptor (beta chain) was captured by sequencing in a study of Graves' ophthalmopathy and Graves' hyperthyroidism listed by TCRdb under 2018. In the study overall: Peripheral blood was collected at initial diagnosis, prior to any treatment. The study used TCR beta repertoire signatures to distinguish Graves' ophthalmopathy from Graves' hyperthyroidism and to predict progression to ophthalmopathy. In total, 135 blood samples were TCR-sequenced: some 40 ophthalmopathy, approximately 80 hyperthyroidism and about 17 hyperthyroidism-to-ophthalmopathy patients. A discovery set of 100 or so patients (approximately 42 ophthalmopathy, 57 stable hyperthyroidism) was enrolled to explore V-J signatures distinguishing ophthalmopathy from hyperthyroidism. An independent validation cohort was composed of roughly 18 hyperthyroidism patients and 17 patients who later progressed from hyperthyroidism to ophthalmopathy. In roughly six hyperthyroidism patients, the T-cell repertoire of thyroid tissue was compared with the T-cell repertoire of blood. Following sampling, methimazole starting at 30 mg daily was administered to hyperthyroidism patients, and high-dose intravenous methylprednisolone was administered to ophthalmopathy patients. For training and testing, the roughly 93 patients in the discovery cohort were randomly divided in a 7:3 ratio.

This clonotype came up many times. The target of this receptor is not known. Per-nucleotide qualities are absent, and no much larger clonotype sits a single base away. The investigation overall reported the following: In validation, the model predicted ophthalmopathy progression with about 71% sensitivity and 72.22% specificity; 12 predicted patients were CT-confirmed with GO in a median of about 6.2 months. Most of the expanded thyroid clonotypes with a frequency above 0.001 were also detected in blood, and it was suggested that the thyroid immune response may be reflected by blood repertoires. In cross-validation, the 13-signature model distinguished ophthalmopathy from stable hyperthyroidism with nearly 90% sensitivity and just under 84% specificity, and in the test set the corresponding values were around 78% and 73%. No statistical method was used to predetermine the sample size, and group allocation was not hidden from the investigators.

TCR beta CDR3 regions were amplified from RNA transcripts for repertoire sequencing. A first-round RT-PCR used HTBI primers with the Qiagen OneStep RT-PCR kit, followed by a second-round multiplex PCR, size selection and purification. Libraries were sequenced on an Illumina HiSeq2000 using paired-end 100 bp reads. The authors processed their data as follows. SOAPnuke was used for read processing, and reads with adapters, uncalled bases, a mean Phred below 15, or no exact constant-primer or identifier match were discarded. COPE v1.2.5 was used to merge high-quality paired reads. Clonotypes were defined as unique nucleotide sequences and were aligned to IMGT TRB V, D and J references using MiTCR v1.1. Only V-J combinations with frequency above 0.0001 were analysed, covering around 99% of repertoires. For each V-J combination, a TCR clonal expansion and chaos score was defined as the ratio of F50 clonal expansion to chaos observed in the TCRdist matrix. Features were reduced by Welch's t-statistics and random forest to some 13 V-J combinations, which fed a naive Bayes classifier. The similarity between thyroid and blood repertoires was quantified using the Morisita-Horn index. The public reads were run again by TCRdb, first through fastp at Q25 and then through MiXCR, and only productive beta chains were kept. Each CDR3 protein gets just one entry, which takes the most common genes and DNA from the rows behind it. These V and J calls originate from TCRdb's pipeline instead of the authors' own analysis. Across this sample there are around 400,000 distinct CDR3 sequences, with 18% seen only once. The top ten hold roughly 1.5% of the sample.

Patients with ophthalmopathy had moderately to severely active disease, with a Clinical Activity Score of 3 or more, a NOSPECS grade of 4 or more, and a disease duration of less than 3 months. Patients with other autoimmune diseases, uncontrolled infections, pregnancy or lactation were excluded from the study. Clinical symptoms, serum thyroxine, TRAb, thyroid ultrasound and orbital computed tomography were used for diagnosis. PBMCs were isolated from more than 8 ml of fresh peripheral blood by Ficoll-Paque density gradient centrifugation. Total RNA was extracted with Trizol reagent and quality-checked on an Agilent 2100 Bioanalyzer. The CDR3, cysteine through phenylalanine, is 15 amino acids long. Only the CDR3 DNA is retained, 45 bases long and in frame from the first base. CDR1 is given as SGHVS and CDR2 as FQNEAQ, both from the germline V gene. Trimming costs V 2 bases and J 5 bases, and their ends lie 16 bases apart.

The sequencing input was peripheral blood. The rearranged chain carries TRBV7-8 and TRBJ2-7, with TRBD2 tentatively as D gene (6 bases match). This TCR derives from a woman between 18 and 29 years old with Graves' ophthalmopathy. Donor details come from another sample of the same person, matched by shared clones. CDR3 loop: CASSLSGGLADEQYF. The DNA reads TGTGCCAGCAGCTTATCTGGAGGGTTGGCCGACGAGCAGTACTTC. The full variable domain, with segments outside the CDR3 supplied by the reference TRBV7-8 and TRBJ2-7 proteins, appears as GAGVSQSPRYKVAKRGQDVALRCDPISGHVSLFWYQQALGQGPEFLTYFQNEAQLDKSGLPSDRFFAERPEGSVSTLKIQRTQQEDSAVYLCASSLSGGLADEQYFGPGTRLTVT.